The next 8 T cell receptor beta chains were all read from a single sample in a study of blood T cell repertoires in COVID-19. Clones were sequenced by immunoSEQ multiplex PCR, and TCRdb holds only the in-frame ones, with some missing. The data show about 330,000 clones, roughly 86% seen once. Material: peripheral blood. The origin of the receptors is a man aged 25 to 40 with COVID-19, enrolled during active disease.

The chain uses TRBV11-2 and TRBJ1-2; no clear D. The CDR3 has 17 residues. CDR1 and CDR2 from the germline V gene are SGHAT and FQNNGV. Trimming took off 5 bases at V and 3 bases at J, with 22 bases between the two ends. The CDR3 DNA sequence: TGTGCCAGCAGCCCCAGGAGGCAGGCGGGGATTGACTATGGCTACACCTTC. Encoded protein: CASSPRRQAGIDYGYTF.

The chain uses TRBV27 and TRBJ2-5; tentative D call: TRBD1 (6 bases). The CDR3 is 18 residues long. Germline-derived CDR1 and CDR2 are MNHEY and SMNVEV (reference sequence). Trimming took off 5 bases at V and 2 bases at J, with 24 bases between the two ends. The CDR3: CASSPLLQGAWGQETQYF. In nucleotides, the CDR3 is TGTGCCAGCAGTCCACTCTTACAGGGAGCATGGGGGCAAGAGACCCAGTACTTC.

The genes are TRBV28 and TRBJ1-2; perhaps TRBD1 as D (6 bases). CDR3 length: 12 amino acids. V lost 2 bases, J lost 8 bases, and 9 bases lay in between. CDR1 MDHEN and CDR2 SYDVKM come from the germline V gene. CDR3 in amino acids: CASSLGGWGYTF. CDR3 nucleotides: TGTGCCAGCAGTTTAGGGGGCTGGGGCTACACCTTC.

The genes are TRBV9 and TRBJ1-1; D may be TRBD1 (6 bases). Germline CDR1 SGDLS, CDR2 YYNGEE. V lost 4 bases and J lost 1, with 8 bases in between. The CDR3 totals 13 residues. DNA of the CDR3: TGTGCCAGCAGCATACAGGGGAACACTGAAGCTTTCTTT. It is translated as CASSIQGNTEAFF.

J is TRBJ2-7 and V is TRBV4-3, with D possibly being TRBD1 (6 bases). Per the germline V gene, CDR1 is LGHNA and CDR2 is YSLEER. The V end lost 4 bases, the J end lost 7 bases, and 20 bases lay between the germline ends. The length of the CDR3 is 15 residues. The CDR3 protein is CASSPGQPGLWEQYF. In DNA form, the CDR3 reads TGCGCCAGCAGCCCGGGACAACCAGGGCTTTGGGAGCAGTACTTC.

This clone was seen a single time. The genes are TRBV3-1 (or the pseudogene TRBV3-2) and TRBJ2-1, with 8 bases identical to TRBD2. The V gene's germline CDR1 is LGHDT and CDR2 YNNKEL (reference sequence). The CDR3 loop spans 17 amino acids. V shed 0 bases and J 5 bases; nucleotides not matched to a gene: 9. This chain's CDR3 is CASSQDGSGRWDNEQFF. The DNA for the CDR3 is TGTGCCAGCAGCCAAGATGGGAGCGGGAGATGGGACAATGAGCAGTTCTTC.

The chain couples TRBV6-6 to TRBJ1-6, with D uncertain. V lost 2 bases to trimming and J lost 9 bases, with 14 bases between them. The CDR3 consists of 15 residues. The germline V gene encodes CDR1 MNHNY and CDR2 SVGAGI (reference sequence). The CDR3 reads CASSYGGSLGSPLHF. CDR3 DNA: TGTGCCAGCAGTTACGGAGGGTCCCTTGGTTCACCCCTCCACTTT.

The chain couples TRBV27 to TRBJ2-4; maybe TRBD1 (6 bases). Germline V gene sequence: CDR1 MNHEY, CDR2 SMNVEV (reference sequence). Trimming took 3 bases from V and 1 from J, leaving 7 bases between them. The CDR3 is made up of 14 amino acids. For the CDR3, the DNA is TGTGCCAGCAGTTTGCAGGGGGCCAAAAACATTCAGTACTTC. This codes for CASSLQGAKNIQYF.